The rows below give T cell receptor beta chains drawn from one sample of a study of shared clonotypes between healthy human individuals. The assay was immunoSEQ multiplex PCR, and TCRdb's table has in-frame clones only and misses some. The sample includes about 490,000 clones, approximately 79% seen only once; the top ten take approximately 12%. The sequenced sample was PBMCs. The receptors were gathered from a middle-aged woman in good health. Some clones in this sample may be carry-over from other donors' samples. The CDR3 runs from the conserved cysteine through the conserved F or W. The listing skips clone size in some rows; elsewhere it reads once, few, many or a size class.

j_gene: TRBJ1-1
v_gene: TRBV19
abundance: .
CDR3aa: CASNPRYNTEAFF

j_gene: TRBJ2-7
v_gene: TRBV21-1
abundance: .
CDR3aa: CASSRFRDGTYEQYF

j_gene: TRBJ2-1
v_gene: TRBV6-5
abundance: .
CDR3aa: CASRQPREPNEQFF

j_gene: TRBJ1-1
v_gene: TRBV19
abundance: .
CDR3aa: CASSTGHPNTEAFF

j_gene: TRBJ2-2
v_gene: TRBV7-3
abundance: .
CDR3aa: CASSLRGSGELFF

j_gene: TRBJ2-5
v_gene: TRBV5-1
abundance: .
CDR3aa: CASSLAGRAQETQYF

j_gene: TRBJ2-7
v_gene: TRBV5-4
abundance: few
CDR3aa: CASSAPGGSGVNYEQYF

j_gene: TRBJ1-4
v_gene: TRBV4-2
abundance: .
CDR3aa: CASSQVWGGESEKLFF

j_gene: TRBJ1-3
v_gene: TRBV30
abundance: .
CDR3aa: CAWSGSAGNTIYF

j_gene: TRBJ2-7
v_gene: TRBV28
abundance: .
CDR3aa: CASSWGTAYEQYF

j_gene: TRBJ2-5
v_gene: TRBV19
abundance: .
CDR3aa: CASSIESTGGATQYF

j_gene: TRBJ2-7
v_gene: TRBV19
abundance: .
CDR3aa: CASSRKAGDPSYEQYF

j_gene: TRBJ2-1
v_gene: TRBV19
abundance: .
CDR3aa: CASSIRDAFNEQFF

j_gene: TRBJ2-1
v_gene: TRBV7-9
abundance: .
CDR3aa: CASSPREGLLWEQFF

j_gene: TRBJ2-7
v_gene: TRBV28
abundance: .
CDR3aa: CASSPEGRQNYEQYF

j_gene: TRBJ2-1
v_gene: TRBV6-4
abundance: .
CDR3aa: CASSVAGEGSEQFF

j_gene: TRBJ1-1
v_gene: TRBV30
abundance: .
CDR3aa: CAWSVSDLNTEAFF

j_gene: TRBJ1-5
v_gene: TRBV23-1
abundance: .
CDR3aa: CASSQSGQPYYSNQPQHF

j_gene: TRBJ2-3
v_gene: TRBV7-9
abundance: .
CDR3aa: CAVRVTEGSTQYF

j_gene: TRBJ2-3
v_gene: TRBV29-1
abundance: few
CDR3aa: CSVNRGVFDTQYF

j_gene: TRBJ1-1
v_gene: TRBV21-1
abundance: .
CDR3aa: CASSKERVTEAFF

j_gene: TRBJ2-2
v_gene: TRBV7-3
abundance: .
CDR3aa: CASSPTLAANTGELFF

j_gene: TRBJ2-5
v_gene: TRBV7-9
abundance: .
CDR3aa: CASRLPGEETQYF

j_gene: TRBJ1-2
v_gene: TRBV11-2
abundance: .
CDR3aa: CASSLTPDRGIGYTF

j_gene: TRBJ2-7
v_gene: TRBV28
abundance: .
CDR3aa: CASSLGTGVSYEQYF

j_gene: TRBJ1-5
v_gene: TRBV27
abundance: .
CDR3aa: CASIETGEVNSNQPQHF

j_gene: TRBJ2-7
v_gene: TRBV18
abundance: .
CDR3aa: CASSPSVGSYEQYF

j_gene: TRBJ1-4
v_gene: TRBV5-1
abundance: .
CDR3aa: CASSAQVGGSEKLFF

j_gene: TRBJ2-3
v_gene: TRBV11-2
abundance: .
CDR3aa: CASSRGGDTDTQYF

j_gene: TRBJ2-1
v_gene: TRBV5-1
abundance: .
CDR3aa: CASSWSGADTYNEQFF

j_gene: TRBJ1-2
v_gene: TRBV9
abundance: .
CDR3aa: CASSVNGNEGGYTF

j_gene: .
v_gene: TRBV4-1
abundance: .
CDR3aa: CASSLMTGPYEQYF

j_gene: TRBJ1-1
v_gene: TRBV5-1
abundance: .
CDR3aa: CASSLGAVDTEAFF

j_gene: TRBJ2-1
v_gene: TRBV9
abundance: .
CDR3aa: CASSVGLTSGSTYNEQFF

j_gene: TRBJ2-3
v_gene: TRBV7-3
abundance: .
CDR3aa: CASSLKPSFGTSESTDTQYF

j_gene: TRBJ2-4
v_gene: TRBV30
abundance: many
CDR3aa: CAWSVWGADIQYF

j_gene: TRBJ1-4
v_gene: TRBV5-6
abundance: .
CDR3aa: CASSFSVSFGEKLFF

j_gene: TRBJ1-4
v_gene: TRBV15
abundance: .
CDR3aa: CATSRDRGEYEKLFF

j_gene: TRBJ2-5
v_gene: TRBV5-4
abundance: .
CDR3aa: CASSLDQALQETQYF

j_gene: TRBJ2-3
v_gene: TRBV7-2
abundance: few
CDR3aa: CASSPPNLGDTQYF

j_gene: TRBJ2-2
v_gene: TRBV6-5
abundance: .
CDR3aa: CASRPDLSTGELFF

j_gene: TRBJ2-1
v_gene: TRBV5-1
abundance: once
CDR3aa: CASSLTGGNEQFF

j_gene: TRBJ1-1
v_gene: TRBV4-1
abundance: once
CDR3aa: CASSPNRDANTEAFF

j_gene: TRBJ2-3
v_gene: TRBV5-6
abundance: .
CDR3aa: CASSWTRTDTQYF

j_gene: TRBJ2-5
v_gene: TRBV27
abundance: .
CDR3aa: CASSLGDGETQYF

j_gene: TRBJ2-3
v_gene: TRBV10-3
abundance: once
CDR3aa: CAISVLATTDTQYF

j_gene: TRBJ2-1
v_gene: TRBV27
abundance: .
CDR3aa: CASRGSSYNEQFF

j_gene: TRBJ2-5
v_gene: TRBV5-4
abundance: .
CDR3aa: CASSDYRGQETQYF

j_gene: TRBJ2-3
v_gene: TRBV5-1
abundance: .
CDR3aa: CASSLGERPTDTQYF

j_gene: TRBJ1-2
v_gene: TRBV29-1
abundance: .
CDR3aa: CSVEEKTGDYGYTF

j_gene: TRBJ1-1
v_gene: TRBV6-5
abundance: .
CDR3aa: CASRQNRAEAFF

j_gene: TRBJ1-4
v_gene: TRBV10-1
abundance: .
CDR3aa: CASSESDRGNEKLFF

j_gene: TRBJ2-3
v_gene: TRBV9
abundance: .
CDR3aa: CASSVGQPPGTSGRGSDTQYF

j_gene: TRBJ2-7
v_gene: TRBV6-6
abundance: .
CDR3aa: CASSYSGTDPYEQYF